This is a list of T cell receptor beta chains from one sample in a study of shared clonotypes between healthy human individuals. Profiling relied on immunoSEQ multiplex PCR, and the TCRdb table lists in-frame clones only, not all of them. The table has about a million clones, more than 75% seen once. The sequenced material came from memory CD4+ T cells sorted from blood. These receptors were obtained from a man aged 18-30 years in good health. Each CDR3 is given without its conserved first and last residue.

V	J	CDR3
TRBV2	TRBJ2-1	ASSEHERNNEQF
TRBV30	TRBJ1-2	AWASRQVGYT
TRBV19	TRBJ1-3	ASSIGSISGNTIY
TRBV7-9	TRBJ2-3	ASSLLVLGSTDTQY
TRBV11-2	TRBJ1-3	ASSLVDWSSGNTIY
TRBV6-1	TRBJ1-6	ASIEGASYNSPLH
TRBV6-1	TRBJ2-1	ASSEAPTHGEQF
TRBV2	TRBJ1-6	ASTPRQGVNSPLH
TRBV5-6	TRBJ2-7	ASSLALAGGPSYEQY
TRBV7-9	TRBJ2-1	ASSLATSGRGLSYNEQF
TRBV2	TRBJ1-1	ASSEAGRFHTEAF
TRBV27	TRBJ1-1	ASRPRGDRDEAF
TRBV14	TRBJ2-1	ASSQGARNEQF
TRBV7-6	TRBJ1-5	ASSLGIVQPQH
TRBV6-5	TRBJ2-7	ASRGDYEQY
TRBV11-2	TRBJ2-2	ASSLFQGGTGELF
TRBV9	TRBJ1-1	ASSVEARLNTEAF
TRBV28	TRBJ1-2	ATETGANYGYT
TRBV11-2	TRBJ2-3	ASSLGLALNTQY
TRBV28	TRBJ1-6	ASSPTGTGGILGSSPLH
TRBV19	TRBJ1-4	ASSETSNEKLF
TRBV4-1	TRBJ2-4	ASSQLGVAKNIQY
TRBV19	TRBJ1-1	ASFRTGVTEAF
TRBV19	TRBJ1-2	ASNSGRSYGYT
TRBV5-1	TRBJ2-1	ASSRPDTYNEQF
TRBV4-2	TRBJ2-1	ASSQDLAAVTYNEQF
TRBV27	TRBJ2-2	ASSMTPLGELF
TRBV28	TRBJ2-7	ASSSNPFGGSKGEQY
TRBV9	TRBJ1-3	ASSVTLQGPAGNTIY
TRBV6-6	TRBJ1-2	ASSTLGGGGGYT
TRBV7-3	TRBJ2-5	ASSLTRQETQY
TRBV20-1	TRBJ2-7	SARSGEQY
TRBV13	TRBJ2-5	ASSSGDAGGPKETQY
TRBV13	TRBJ2-1	ASSSSRGGPNEQF
TRBV6-5	TRBJ1-3	ASVSEHGNTIY
TRBV5-1	TRBJ2-2	ASSLGANTGELF
TRBV9	TRBJ2-7	ASSKNGMSSYEQY
TRBV7-9	TRBJ2-1	ASSYGVTSSSDEQF
TRBV6-1	TRBJ1-4	ASSESGATNEKLF
TRBV18	TRBJ2-7	ASSRGGSYEQY
TRBV15	TRBJ1-5	ATSREATDNQPQH
TRBV7-9	TRBJ2-3	ASSSASGSTDTQY
TRBV28	TRBJ1-2	ALGQGSNGYT
TRBV30	TRBJ2-7	AWSAGGPYEQY
TRBV5-5	TRBJ2-1	ASSLELAGFNEQF
TRBV28	TRBJ2-7	ASNRGNGEQY
TRBV5-4	TRBJ2-3	ASSPRAKVYTDTQY
TRBV4-1	TRBJ2-2	ASSQDLAGLTGELF
TRBV19	TRBJ1-1	ASQLLGSTEAF
TRBV10-2	TRBJ1-2	ASSLPGQPNYGYT
TRBV7-3	TRBJ2-3	ASSPIGGRGTDTQY